Listed below are T cell receptor beta chains from one sample, sequenced in a study of control samples from healthy donors and cancer patients. Only in-frame clones appear in the TCRdb table, and some are missing; sequencing was by immunoSEQ multiplex PCR. Among 17,000 or so clones listed, about 86% were seen once. The sequenced sample consisted of PBMCs. The origin of the receptors is a woman between 65 and 79 years old with colorectal cancer. The CDR3 runs from the conserved cysteine through the conserved F or W. D genes are given only for firm matches. Size is stated for part of the rows, as once, few or many counts, or as a class when the clone is expanded.

d_call,v_call,clone_size,j_call,cdr3_aa,cdr3_nt
.,TRBV12-5,.,TRBJ1-5,CASGNQPQHF,TGTGCTAGTGGAAATCAGCCCCAGCATTTT
.,TRBV7-7,.,TRBJ2-5,CAIWGNFRPRETQYF,TGTGCCATCTGGGGGAATTTCAGGCCCAGGGAGACCCAGTACTTC
TRBD1,TRBV19,.,TRBJ2-1,CASSMRGQDYNEQFF,TGTGCCAGTAGTATGCGAGGACAGGATTACAATGAGCAGTTCTTC
.,TRBV2,.,TRBJ1-1,CASSGGRGNTEAFF,TGTGCCAGCAGTGGGGGTAGGGGGAACACTGAAGCTTTCTTT
TRBD2,TRBV3-1/TRBV3-2,.,TRBJ2-3,CASSPGLAGGDTQYF,TGTGCCAGCAGCCCCGGACTAGCGGGAGGAGATACGCAGTATTTT
TRBD2,TRBV5-1,.,TRBJ2-3,CASTLRASGSTDTQYF,TGCGCCAGCACACTCCGGGCTAGCGGTAGCACAGATACGCAGTATTTT
TRBD2,TRBV6-2/TRBV6-3,.,TRBJ2-7,CASSSGGSYEQYF,TGTGCCAGCAGCTCGGGGGGTAGTTACGAGCAGTACTTC
TRBD2,TRBV7-8,.,TRBJ2-3,CASSFYAGASDTQYF,TGTGCCAGCAGCTTTTATGCGGGAGCCTCGGATACGCAGTATTTT
.,TRBV5-4,.,TRBJ2-5,CTSSELKGQETQYF,TGTACCAGCAGCGAACTTAAGGGTCAAGAGACCCAGTACTTC
TRBD2,TRBV10-2,.,TRBJ2-7,CASSERTSGSYEQYF,TGCGCCAGCAGTGAACGGACTAGCGGGAGTTACGAGCAGTACTTC
.,TRBV30,.,TRBJ1-2,CAWSGGNSPRSGYTF,TGTGCCTGGAGTGGAGGTAACAGCCCAAGGAGTGGCTACACCTTC
.,TRBV3-1/TRBV3-2,.,TRBJ1-1,CASSQRDIHTEAFF,TGTGCCAGCAGCCAAAGGGACATTCACACTGAAGCTTTCTTT
.,TRBV19,.,TRBJ2-7,CASSPDSTYYEQYF,TGTGCCAGTAGCCCGGACAGCACATACTACGAGCAGTACTTC
TRBD1,TRBV5-1,.,TRBJ2-5,CASSFGTGKETQYF,TGCGCCAGCAGCTTTGGGACAGGGAAAGAGACCCAGTACTTC
.,TRBV7-2,once,TRBJ2-4,CASSLSVGLAKNIQYF,TGTGCCAGCAGCTTATCGGTGGGATTGGCCAAAAACATTCAGTACTTC
.,TRBV5-1,.,TRBJ2-5,CASSLDAGQETQYF,TGCGCCAGCAGCTTGGACGCGGGCCAAGAGACCCAGTACTTC
.,TRBV7-2,few,TRBJ1-4,CASSLVALDWRSEKLFF,TGTGCCAGCAGCTTAGTAGCCCTGGACTGGAGAAGTGAAAAACTGTTTTTT
TRBD1,TRBV4-2,.,TRBJ2-1,CASSQGQGPSGDEQFF,TGTGCCAGCAGCCAAGGACAGGGGCCTAGTGGAGATGAGCAGTTCTTC
TRBD1,TRBV7-2,.,TRBJ2-1,CASSFGTGSYNEQFF,TGTGCCAGCAGCTTTGGGACAGGCTCCTACAATGAGCAGTTCTTC
.,TRBV19,.,TRBJ2-4,CASSDGRPAKNIQYF,TGTGCCAGTAGTGACGGACGGCCAGCCAAAAACATTCAGTACTTC
TRBD1,TRBV30,.,TRBJ1-2,CAWSRQGYYGYTF,TGTGCCTGGAGTCGACAGGGATACTATGGCTACACCTTC
.,TRBV4-1,.,TRBJ1-3,CASSQNGREGNTIYF,TGCGCCAGCAGCCAAAATGGGAGGGAGGGAAACACCATATATTTT
.,TRBV7-3,few,TRBJ2-7,CASSPSPGAEQYF,TGTGCCAGCAGTCCTTCTCCGGGGGCCGAGCAGTACTTC
.,TRBV11-3,.,TRBJ2-1,CASSLGLGPTDNEQFF,TGTGCCAGCAGCTTAGGGCTGGGACCGACAGACAATGAGCAGTTCTTC
.,TRBV18,once,TRBJ2-7,CASSFDILREQYF,TGTGCCAGCTCATTCGACATCTTGCGGGAGCAGTACTTC
TRBD1,TRBV5-6,.,TRBJ2-7,CASSGQGTGGLYEQYF,TGTGCCAGCAGCGGGCAGGGGACAGGGGGGTTGTACGAGCAGTACTTC
.,TRBV15,.,TRBJ2-7,CATSRVYGSTYEQYF,TGTGCCACCAGCAGAGTTTATGGGTCGACCTACGAGCAGTACTTC
.,TRBV4-3,.,TRBJ2-7,CASSQVGGYEQYF,TGCGCCAGCAGCCAAGTCGGAGGCTACGAGCAGTACTTC
TRBD2,TRBV24-1,.,TRBJ2-1,CATQGLAGGEQFF,TGTGCCACCCAGGGACTAGCGGGAGGTGAGCAGTTCTTC
.,TRBV6-6,.,TRBJ1-5,CASSEGGNQPQHF,TGTGCCAGCAGTGAGGGCGGCAATCAGCCCCAGCATTTT
.,TRBV4-3,.,TRBJ1-5,CASSQDLNSNQPQHF,TGCGCCAGCAGCCAAGATCTTAACAGCAATCAGCCCCAGCATTTT